Sequencing of this T cell receptor (beta chain) was carried out in a study of cytomegalovirus exposure and HLA in healthy donors. Whole-study findings and limits: The study reported that TCR beta sequences accurately predicted HLA-A and HLA-B alleles in most subjects. Among the sequence variants, a highly shared cluster was likely an artifact of sequencing.

This clone appeared once. What it binds is not known. The germline V gene has CDR1 SGHNT and CDR2 YYREEE (reference sequence). The CDR3 has 14 residues. Losses at the gene ends were 6 bases for V and 5 bases for J; bases not matched to a gene: 8. A multiplex PCR was run with 60 Vbeta primers and 13 Jbeta primers. The protocol was immunoSEQ multiplex PCR, while the TCRdb copy is restricted to in-frame clones and leaves out a portion. The data contain 80,000 to 100,000 clones, roughly 77% of them singletons. J is TRBJ2-4 and V is TRBV5-4; 7 bases are shared with TRBD1. The clonotype comes from a man aged 35 to 55 in good health and CMV-seronegative. The sample taken for sequencing was PBMCs. The CDR3 DNA is TGTGCCAGCAATAACCGGGACAGACAAAACATTCAGTACTTC. Protein: CASNNRDRQNIQYF.